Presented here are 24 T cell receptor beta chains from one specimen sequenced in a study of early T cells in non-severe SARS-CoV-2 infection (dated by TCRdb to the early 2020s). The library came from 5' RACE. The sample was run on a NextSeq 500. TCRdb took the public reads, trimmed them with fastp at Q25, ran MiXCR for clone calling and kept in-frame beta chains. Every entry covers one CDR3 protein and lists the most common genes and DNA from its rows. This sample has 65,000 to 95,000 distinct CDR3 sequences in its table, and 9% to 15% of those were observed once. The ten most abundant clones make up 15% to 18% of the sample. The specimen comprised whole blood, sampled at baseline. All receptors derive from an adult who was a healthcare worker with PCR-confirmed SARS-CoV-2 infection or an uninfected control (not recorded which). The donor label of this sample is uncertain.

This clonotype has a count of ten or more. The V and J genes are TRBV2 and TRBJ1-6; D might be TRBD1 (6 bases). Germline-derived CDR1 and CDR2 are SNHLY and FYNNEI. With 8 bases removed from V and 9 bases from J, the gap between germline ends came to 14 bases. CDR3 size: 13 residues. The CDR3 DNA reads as TGTGCCAGCCGACAGGACTCGGGTTCACCCCTCCACTTT. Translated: CASRQDSGSPLHF.

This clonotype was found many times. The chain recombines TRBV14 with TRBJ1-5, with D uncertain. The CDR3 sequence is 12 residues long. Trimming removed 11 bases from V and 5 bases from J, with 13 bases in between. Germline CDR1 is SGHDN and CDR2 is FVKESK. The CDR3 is CASRGGDQPQHF. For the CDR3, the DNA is TGTGCCTCCCGGGGTGGAGATCAGCCCCAGCATTTT. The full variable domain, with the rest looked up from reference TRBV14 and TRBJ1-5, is EAGVTQFPSHSVIEKGQTVTLRCDPISGHDNLYWYRRVMGKEIKFLLHFVKESKQDESGMPNNRFLAERTGGTYSTLKVQPAELEDSGVYFCASRGGDQPQHFGDGTRLSIL.

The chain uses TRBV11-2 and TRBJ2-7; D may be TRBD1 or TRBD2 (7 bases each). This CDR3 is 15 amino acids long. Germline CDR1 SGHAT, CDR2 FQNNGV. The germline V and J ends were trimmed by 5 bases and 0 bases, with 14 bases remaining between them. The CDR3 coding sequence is TGTGCCAGCAGCAGAGGGGGGGACAGCTCCTACGAGCAGTACTTC. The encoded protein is CASSRGGDSSYEQYF.

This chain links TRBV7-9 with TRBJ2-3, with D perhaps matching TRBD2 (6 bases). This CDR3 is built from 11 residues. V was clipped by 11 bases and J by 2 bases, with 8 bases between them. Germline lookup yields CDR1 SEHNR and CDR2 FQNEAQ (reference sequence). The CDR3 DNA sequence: TGTGCCGGGGGGAACACAGATACGCAGTATTTT. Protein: CAGGNTDTQYF.

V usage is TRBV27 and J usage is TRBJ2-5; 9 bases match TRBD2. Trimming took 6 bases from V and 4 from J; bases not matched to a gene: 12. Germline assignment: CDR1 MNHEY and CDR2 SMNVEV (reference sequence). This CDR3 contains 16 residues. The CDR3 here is CASSMRAREGPETQYF. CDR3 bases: TGTGCCAGCAGCATGAGGGCGCGGGAGGGCCCAGAGACCCAGTACTTC.

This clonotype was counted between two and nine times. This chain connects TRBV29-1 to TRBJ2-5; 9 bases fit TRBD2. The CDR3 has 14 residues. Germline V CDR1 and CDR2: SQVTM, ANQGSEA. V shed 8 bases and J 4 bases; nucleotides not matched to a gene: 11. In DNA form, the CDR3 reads TGCAGCTCTGCGGGTCTACTAGCGGGAGAGACCCAGTACTTC. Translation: CSSAGLLAGETQYF.

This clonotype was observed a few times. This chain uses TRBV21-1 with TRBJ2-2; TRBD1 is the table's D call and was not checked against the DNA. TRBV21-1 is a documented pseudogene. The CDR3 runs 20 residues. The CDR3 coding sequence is TGTGCCAGCAGCACCCGGGGACGGAGGGGGCGAAAAGATTGTACCGGGGAGCTGTTTTTT. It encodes CASSTRGRRGRKDCTGELFF.

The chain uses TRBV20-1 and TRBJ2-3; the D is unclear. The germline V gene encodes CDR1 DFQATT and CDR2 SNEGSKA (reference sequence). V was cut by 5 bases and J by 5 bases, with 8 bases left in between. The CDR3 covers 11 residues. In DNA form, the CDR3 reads TGCAGTGCTCATATCAAAGATACGCAGTATTTT. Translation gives CSAHIKDTQYF.

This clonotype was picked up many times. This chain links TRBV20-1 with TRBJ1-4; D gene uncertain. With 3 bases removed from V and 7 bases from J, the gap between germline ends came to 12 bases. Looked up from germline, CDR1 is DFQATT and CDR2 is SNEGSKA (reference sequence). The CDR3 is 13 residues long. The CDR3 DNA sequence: TGCAGTGCTAGCCGGCAGGCAATTGAAAAACTGTTTTTT. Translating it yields CSASRQAIEKLFF.

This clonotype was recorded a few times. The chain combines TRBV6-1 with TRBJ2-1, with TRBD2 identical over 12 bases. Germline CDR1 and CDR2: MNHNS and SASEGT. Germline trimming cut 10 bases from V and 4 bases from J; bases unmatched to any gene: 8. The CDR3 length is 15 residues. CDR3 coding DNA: TGTGCCACTTCTAGGACTAGCGGGACTTACAATGAGCAGTTCTTC. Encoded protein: CATSRTSGTYNEQFF.

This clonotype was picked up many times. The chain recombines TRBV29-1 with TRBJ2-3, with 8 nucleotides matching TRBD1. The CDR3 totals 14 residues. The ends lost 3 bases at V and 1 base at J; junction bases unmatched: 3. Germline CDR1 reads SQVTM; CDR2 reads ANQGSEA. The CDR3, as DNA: TGCAGCGTTGAGCCGACAGGGGGCACAGATACGCAGTATTTT. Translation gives CSVEPTGGTDTQYF.

The CDR3, as DNA: TGTGCCAGCAGTCCTCTATGGGCGGGAGGGCGCACAGATACGCAGTATTTT. It is translated as CASSPLWAGGRTDTQYF. V is TRBV25-1 and J is TRBJ2-3; 9 nucleotides agree with TRBD2. The CDR3 runs to 17 residues. V was pared by 5 bases and J by 1 base, with 10 bases of the junction left unmatched. Germline assignment: CDR1 MGHDK and CDR2 SYGVNS.

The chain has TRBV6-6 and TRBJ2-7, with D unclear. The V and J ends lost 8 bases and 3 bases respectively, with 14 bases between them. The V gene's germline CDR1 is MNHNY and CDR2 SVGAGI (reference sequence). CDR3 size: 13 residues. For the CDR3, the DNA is TGTGCCAGCTACCACACCAGCCGCTACGAGCAGTACTTC. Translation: CASYHTSRYEQYF.

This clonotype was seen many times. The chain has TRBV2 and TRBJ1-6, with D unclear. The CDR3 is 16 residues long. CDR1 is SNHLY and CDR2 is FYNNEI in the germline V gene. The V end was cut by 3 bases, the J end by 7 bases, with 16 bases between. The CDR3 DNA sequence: TGTGCCAGCAGTGATTTGGGGTCCGGACGAAATTCACCCCTCCACTTT. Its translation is CASSDLGSGRNSPLHF.

In nucleotides, the CDR3 is TGCGCCAGCAGTGACCAGGGGAGAGGGACTGAAGCTTTCTTT. It yields the protein CASSDQGRGTEAFF. The chain has TRBV10-1 and TRBJ1-1; D might be TRBD1 (6 bases). CDR1 and CDR2 (germline): WNHNN, SYGVQD (reference sequence). V was pared by 3 bases and J by 5 bases, with 13 bases between. The CDR3 loop spans 14 amino acids.

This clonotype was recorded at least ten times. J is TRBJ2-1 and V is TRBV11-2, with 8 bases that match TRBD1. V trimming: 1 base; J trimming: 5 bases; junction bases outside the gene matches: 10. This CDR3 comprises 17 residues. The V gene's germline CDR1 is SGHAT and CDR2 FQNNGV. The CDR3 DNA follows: TGTGCCAGCAGCTTAGGGTCCTCGGGACAGGACCACAATGAGCAGTTCTTC. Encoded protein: CASSLGSSGQDHNEQFF.

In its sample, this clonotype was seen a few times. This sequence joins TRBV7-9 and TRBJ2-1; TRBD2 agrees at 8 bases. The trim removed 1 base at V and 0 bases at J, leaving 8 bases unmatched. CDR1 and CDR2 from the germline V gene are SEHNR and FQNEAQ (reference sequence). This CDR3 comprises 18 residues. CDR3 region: CASSLVGSGGSSYNEQFF. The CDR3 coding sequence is TGTGCCAGCAGCTTAGTTGGAAGCGGGGGTAGCTCCTACAATGAGCAGTTCTTC.

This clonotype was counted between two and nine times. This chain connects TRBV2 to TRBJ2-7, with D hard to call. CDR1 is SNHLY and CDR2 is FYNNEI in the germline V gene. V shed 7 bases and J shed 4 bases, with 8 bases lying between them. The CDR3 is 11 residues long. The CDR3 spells CASMEQYEQYF. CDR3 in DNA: TGTGCCAGCATGGAACAGTACGAGCAGTACTTC.

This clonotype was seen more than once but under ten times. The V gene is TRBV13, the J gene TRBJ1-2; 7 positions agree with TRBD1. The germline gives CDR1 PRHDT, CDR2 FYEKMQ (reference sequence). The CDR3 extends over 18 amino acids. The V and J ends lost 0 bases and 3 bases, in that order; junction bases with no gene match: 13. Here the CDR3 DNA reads TGTGCCAGCAGCTTAGGGAGAGGGTACGAAGGGACAGACTATGGCTACACCTTC. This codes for CASSLGRGYEGTDYGYTF.

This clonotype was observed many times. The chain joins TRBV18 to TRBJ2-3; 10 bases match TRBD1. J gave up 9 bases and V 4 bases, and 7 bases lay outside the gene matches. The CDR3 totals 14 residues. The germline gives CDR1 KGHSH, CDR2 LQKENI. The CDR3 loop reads CASSLTTGQGTQYF. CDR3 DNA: TGTGCCAGCTCACTCACGACGGGACAGGGGACGCAGTATTTT.

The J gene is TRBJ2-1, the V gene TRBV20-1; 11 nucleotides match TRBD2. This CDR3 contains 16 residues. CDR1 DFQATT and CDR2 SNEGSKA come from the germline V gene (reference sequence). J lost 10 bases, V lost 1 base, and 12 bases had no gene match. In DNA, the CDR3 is TGCAGTGCTAGAGCCCTACCGGGACTAGCGGCGGTGGAGCAGTTCTTC. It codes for CSARALPGLAAVEQFF.

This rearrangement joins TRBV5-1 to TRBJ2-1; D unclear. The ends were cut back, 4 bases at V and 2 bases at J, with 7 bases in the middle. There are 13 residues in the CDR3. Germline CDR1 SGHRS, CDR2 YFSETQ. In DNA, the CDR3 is TGCGCCAGCAGCCCACGGACCTACAATGAGCAGTTCTTC. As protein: CASSPRTYNEQFF. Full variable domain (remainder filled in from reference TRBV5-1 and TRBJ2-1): KAGVTQTPRYLIKTRGQQVTLSCSPISGHRSVSWYQQTPGQGLQFLFEYFSETQRNKGNFPGRFSGRQFSNSRSEMNVSTLELGDSALYLCASSPRTYNEQFFGPGTRLTVL.

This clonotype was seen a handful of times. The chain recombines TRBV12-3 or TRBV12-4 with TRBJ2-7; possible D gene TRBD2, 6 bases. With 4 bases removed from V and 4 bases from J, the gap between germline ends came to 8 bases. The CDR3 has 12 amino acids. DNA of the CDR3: TGTGCCAGCAGTTGGGGAGGTTACGAGCAGTACTTC. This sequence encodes CASSWGGYEQYF.

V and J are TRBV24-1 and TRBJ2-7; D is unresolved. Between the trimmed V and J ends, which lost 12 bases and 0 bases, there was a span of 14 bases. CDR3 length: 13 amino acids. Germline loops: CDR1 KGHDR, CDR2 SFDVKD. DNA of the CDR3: TGTGCCGAAGGACCGGTAATCTCCTACGAGCAGTACTTC. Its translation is CAEGPVISYEQYF.